These 19 T cell receptor beta chains share one sample of origin, sequenced in a study of OX40 agonist ivuxolimab in advanced cancers. The repertoire was sequenced with immunoSEQ multiplex PCR; TCRdb's copy has only in-frame clones and lacks some. The sample lists 80,000 or so clones; 85% to 95% were seen once. Sequenced here: CD4+ or CD8+ T cells sorted from blood, sampled in a trial of the OX40 agonist ivuxolimab. These receptors all come from an adult with an advanced solid tumor such as melanoma, head and neck, liver or kidney cancer.

This chain connects TRBV28 to TRBJ2-7, with D tentatively TRBD1 (6 bases). The CDR3 length is 14 residues. V was trimmed by 6 bases and J by 3 bases, leaving 15 bases between them. Germline V CDR1 and CDR2: MDHEN, SYDVKM. CDR3 in amino acids: CASRIRQENYEQYF. CDR3 sequence (DNA): TGTGCCAGCAGGATACGACAGGAAAACTACGAGCAGTACTTC.

The CDR3 reads CASSPLQGAGEKLFF. The CDR3 DNA reads TGTGCCAGCAGCCCGCTACAGGGGGCAGGGGAAAAACTGTTTTTT. The V gene is TRBV7-9, the J gene TRBJ1-4; TRBD1 matches at 9 bases. The CDR3 is 15 residues long. With V trimmed by 5 bases and J by 8 bases, 9 bases remained unmatched. The germline gives CDR1 SEHNR, CDR2 FQNEAQ (reference sequence).

The chain employs TRBV5-4 and TRBJ1-1; TRBD1 aligns across 10 bases. Germline V CDR1 and CDR2: SGHNT, YYREEE (reference sequence). The CDR3 is made up of 14 amino acids. Trimming at V came to 4 bases and at J to 3 bases, leaving 3 bases not matched to a gene. The CDR3: CASSQDRGHTEAFF. CDR3 in DNA: TGTGCCAGCAGCCAAGACAGGGGGCACACTGAAGCTTTCTTT. The full variable domain, its missing parts supplied by reference TRBV5-4 and TRBJ1-1, is ETGVTQSPTHLIKTRGQQVTLRCSSQSGHNTVSWYQQALGQGPQFIFQYYREEENGRGNFPPRFSGLQFPNYSSELNVNALELDDSALYLCASSQDRGHTEAFFGQGTRLTVV.

V and J are TRBV7-2 and TRBJ2-1, with D possibly being TRBD1 (6 bases). The CDR3 spans 16 residues. The germline CDR1 and CDR2 sequences are SGHTA and FQGNSA. V lost 3 bases, J lost 1 base, and 13 bases lay in between. The DNA for the CDR3 is TGTGCCAGCAGCTTTTCACAGGGCTCGTCCTACAATGAGCAGTTCTTC. Translating it yields CASSFSQGSSYNEQFF.

This chain joins TRBV28 and TRBJ2-7; 11 bases agree with TRBD2. CDR1 and CDR2 from the germline V gene are MDHEN and SYDVKM. V was clipped by 10 bases and J by 0 bases; unmatched bases: 11. The CDR3 contains 16 residues. CDR3 nucleotide sequence: TGTGCCAACGACGGGACTAGCGGAATAGCCTCCTACGAGCAGTACTTC. Translated, it gives CANDGTSGIASYEQYF.

The chain recombines TRBV27 with TRBJ2-1; D remains unclear. Germline assignment: CDR1 MNHEY and CDR2 SMNVEV (reference sequence). The CDR3 spans 15 residues. Trimming cost V 6 bases and J 2 bases, with 14 bases left between them. The CDR3 sequence is CASSNLLSAYNEQFF. The DNA of the CDR3 is TGTGCCAGCAGCAACTTATTGAGTGCCTACAATGAGCAGTTCTTC.

This sequence joins TRBV9 and TRBJ1-1; 9 bases line up with TRBD1. The junction had 12 bases not matched to a gene; V was cut back by 3 bases and J by 6 bases. Germline V CDR1 and CDR2: SGDLS, YYNGEE. The CDR3 consists of 16 residues. The CDR3 sequence is CASSAPGTGSSSEAFF. In nucleotides, the CDR3 is TGTGCCAGCAGCGCCCCCGGGACAGGGTCATCGTCTGAAGCTTTCTTT.

The V and J genes are TRBV28 and TRBJ2-7; 7 bases align to TRBD1. V dropped 5 bases and J dropped 1; count of bases not matched to a gene: 5. The CDR3 has 14 amino acids. The germline V gene has CDR1 MDHEN and CDR2 SYDVKM. CDR3 amino acids: CASSAADRSYEQYF. In DNA, the CDR3 is TGTGCCAGCAGTGCAGCGGACAGGTCCTACGAGCAGTACTTC. Complete variable domain (other parts from reference TRBV28 and TRBJ2-7): DVKVTQSSRYLVKRTGEKVFLECVQDMDHENMFWYRQDPGLGLRLIYFSYDVKMKEKGDIPEGYSVSREKKERFSLILESASTNQTSMYLCASSAADRSYEQYFGPGTRLTVT.

This clone was seen only once. The genes are TRBV19 and TRBJ2-5; 14 bases line up with TRBD2. Germline values: CDR1 LNHDA, CDR2 SQIVND (reference sequence). With 4 bases clipped from V and 2 bases from J, the junction kept 0 bases outside the gene matches. The CDR3 is 15 amino acids. CDR3 region: CASSRLAGGQETQYF. In DNA form, the CDR3 reads TGTGCCAGTAGTAGACTAGCGGGGGGGCAAGAGACCCAGTACTTC. The full variable domain, in which reference TRBV19 and TRBJ2-5 provide the parts outside the CDR3, is DGGITQSPKYLFRKEGQNVTLSCEQNLNHDAMYWYRQDPGQGLRLIYYSQIVNDFQKGDIAEGYSVSREKKESFPLTVTSAQKNPTAFYLCASSRLAGGQETQYFGPGTRLLVL.

In DNA, the CDR3 is TGTGCCATCCTGGGACTAGAGGGGAATGAGCAGTTCTTC. This translates into CAILGLEGNEQFF. The chain has TRBV6-1 and TRBJ2-1; the match to TRBD2 covers 8 bases. The V segment lost 10 bases and the J segment 7 bases; nucleotides outside the gene matches: 9. CDR1 MNHNS and CDR2 SASEGT come from the germline V gene. The CDR3 contains 13 residues.

The chain joins TRBV18 to TRBJ1-1; D remains unclear. Per the germline V gene, CDR1 is KGHSH and CDR2 is LQKENI. V lost 0 bases and J 0 bases, leaving 5 bases between the germline ends. CDR3 length: 14 residues. CDR3 DNA sequence: TGTGCCAGCTCACCACCGCCAGTGAACACTGAAGCTTTCTTT. Translated: CASSPPPVNTEAFF.

The chain has TRBV7-7 and TRBJ2-5, with a weak D call TRBD2 (6 bases). Germline values: CDR1 SSHAT, CDR2 FNYEAQ (reference sequence). The length of the CDR3 is 15 residues. V shed 3 bases and J shed 1 base, with 12 bases lying between them. The DNA of the CDR3 is TGTGCCAGCAGCTTCCGCCGGGACTCCCAAGAGACCCAGTACTTC. As protein: CASSFRRDSQETQYF.

The chain links TRBV7-2 to TRBJ2-1, with 11 bases that match TRBD2. Trimming at V came to 7 bases and at J to 8 bases, leaving 16 bases not matched to a gene. The CDR3 runs to 17 residues. Germline-derived CDR1 and CDR2 are SGHTA and FQGNSA. The CDR3 spells CASNVRGSGRAPHEQFF. CDR3 nucleotides: TGTGCCAGCAACGTTAGGGGTAGCGGGAGGGCCCCCCATGAGCAGTTCTTC.

The chain links TRBV27 to TRBJ2-5; D possibly matches TRBD1 or TRBD2 (5 bases each). Trimming cost V 6 bases and J 3 bases, with 17 bases left between them. The CDR3 is 15 residues long. Germline V gene data show CDR1 as MNHEY and CDR2 as SMNVEV (reference sequence). CDR3 sequence: CASRSRRDGKETQYF. The DNA for the CDR3 is TGTGCCAGCAGGTCACGCCGGGACGGAAAAGAGACCCAGTACTTC.

The rearrangement uses TRBV7-2 and TRBJ2-5; 7 nucleotides match TRBD2. This CDR3 is 13 amino acids long. Germline CDR1 is SGHTA and CDR2 is FQGNSA. Trimming removed 1 base from V and 5 bases from J; junction bases left unmatched: 1. For the CDR3, the DNA is TGTGCCAGCAGCTTAGGCGGGGGTGAGACCCAGTACTTC. Translating gives CASSLGGGETQYF.

The V call is TRBV12-1, the J call TRBJ1-5; the DNA was not used to check the table's D call, TRBD1. TRBV12-1 is noted as a pseudogene. The CDR3 runs to 14 residues. The CDR3 reads CASSFRDRDQPQHF. The CDR3 DNA is TGTGCCAGCAGCTTCCGGGACAGGGATCAGCCCCAGCATTTT.

The gene calls are TRBV9 and TRBJ2-3; D is unclear. CDR1 SGDLS and CDR2 YYNGEE come from the germline V gene. The V end lost 3 bases, the J end lost 1 base, and 9 bases lay between the germline ends. There are 14 residues in the CDR3. CDR3 loop: CASSEYPGTDTQYF. As DNA, the CDR3 is TGTGCCAGCAGCGAATACCCGGGCACAGATACGCAGTATTTT.

As to this clone: Different DNA sequences within this sample yield the same CDR3. The V gene is TRBV18, the J gene TRBJ1-2; D possibly corresponds to TRBD1 (6 bases). This CDR3 spans 15 amino acids. Germline CDR1 reads KGHSH; CDR2 reads LQKENI. Between the trimmed V and J ends, which lost 0 bases and 2 bases, there was a span of 10 bases. The CDR3 loop is CASSPPGTLNYGYTF. For the CDR3, the DNA is TGTGCCAGCTCACCACCCGGGACACTCAACTATGGCTACACCTTC.

J is TRBJ2-7 and V is TRBV6-5; TRBD2 agrees at 11 bases. CDR1 is MNHEY and CDR2 is SVGAGI in the germline V gene. This CDR3 region has 14 residues. V lost 6 bases to trimming and J lost 1 base; unmatched junction nucleotides: 2. This CDR3 reads CASRSSGGSYEQYF. In DNA form, the CDR3 reads TGTGCCAGCAGATCTAGCGGGGGGTCCTACGAGCAGTACTTC.